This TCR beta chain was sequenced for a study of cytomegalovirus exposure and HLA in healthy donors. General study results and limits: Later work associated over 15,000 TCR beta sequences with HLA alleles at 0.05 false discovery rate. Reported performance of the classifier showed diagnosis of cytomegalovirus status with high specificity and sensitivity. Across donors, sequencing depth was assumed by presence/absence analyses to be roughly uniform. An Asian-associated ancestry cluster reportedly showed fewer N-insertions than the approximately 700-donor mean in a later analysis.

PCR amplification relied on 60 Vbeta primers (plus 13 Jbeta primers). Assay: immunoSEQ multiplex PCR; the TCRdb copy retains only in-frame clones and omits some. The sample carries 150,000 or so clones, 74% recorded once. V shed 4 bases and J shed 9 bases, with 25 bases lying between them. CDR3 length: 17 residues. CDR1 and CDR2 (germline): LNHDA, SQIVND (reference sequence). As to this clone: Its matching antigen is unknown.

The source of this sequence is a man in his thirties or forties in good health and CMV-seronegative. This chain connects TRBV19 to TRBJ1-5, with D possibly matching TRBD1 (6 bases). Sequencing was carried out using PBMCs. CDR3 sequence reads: CASSRGPSDFGWRPQHF. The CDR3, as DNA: TGTGCCAGTAGTAGGGGGCCCAGCGACTTCGGGTGGAGGCCCCAGCATTTT.